This T cell receptor beta chain is drawn from a study of shared clonotypes between healthy human individuals. Study-wide results and limits: Blood was the sole source, and tissue repertoires probably differ. It was anticipated that sequencing depth would influence how many clonotypes donors shared.

Unsorted samples, those not sorted, used 84 million or so PBMCs for genomic DNA. Some clones are missing from TCRdb's copy, which holds only in-frame ones; the method was immunoSEQ multiplex PCR. Counted here are 470,000 or so clones, over 70% occurring once; the ten biggest clones make up about 13%. A word on this clone: Antigen: not known. Only one base separates this from a far larger clonotype, so it likely reflects a read error.

V lost 6 bases and J 2 bases, leaving 11 bases between the germline ends. This CDR3 is 14 amino acids long. Germline loops: CDR1 SGHRS, CDR2 YFSETQ. The chain employs TRBV5-1 and TRBJ2-2; the D gene is possibly TRBD1 (5 bases). The receptor was derived from a woman aged 40 to 50 in good health. Some clones in this sample may be carry-over from other donors' samples. Input material: PBMCs. The CDR3: CASKGHTNTGELFF. CDR3 DNA sequence: TGCGCCAGCAAAGGACATACCAACACCGGGGAGCTGTTTTTT.